Below are 30 T cell receptor beta chains sequenced from a single sample in a study of early T cells in non-severe SARS-CoV-2 infection. TCRdb fed the 5' RACE reads into MiXCR, producing one record per CDR3 protein. The data show tens of thousands of distinct CDR3 sequences, with 12% seen just once and 5% to 8% held by the top ten. Input material: whole blood. The receptors were sampled from an adult who was a healthcare worker with PCR-confirmed SARS-CoV-2 infection or an uninfected control (not recorded which).

The chain links TRBV9 to TRBJ2-3, with D maybe TRBD2 (5 bases). Germline CDR1 reads SGDLS; CDR2 reads YYNGEE. This CDR3 spans 16 amino acids. Trimming cost V 4 bases and J 0 bases, with 15 bases left between them. CDR3: CASSSGNKASTDTQYF. The DNA for the CDR3 is TGTGCCAGCAGCAGCGGAAACAAAGCTAGCACAGATACGCAGTATTTT.

This clonotype has a count of ten or more. This chain connects TRBV12-5 to TRBJ1-1; D perhaps matches TRBD1 (5 bases). V lost 2 bases and J lost 8, with 15 bases in between. The CDR3 loop spans 14 amino acids. Germline-derived CDR1 and CDR2 are LGHNT and FRNRAP. The chain's CDR3 is CASGLPPGRPEAFF. Written as DNA, the CDR3 is TGTGCTAGTGGTTTGCCTCCGGGGCGACCCGAAGCTTTCTTT.

The rearrangement uses TRBV6-1 and TRBJ2-7, with TRBD1 matching over 8 bases. The CDR3 is made up of 13 amino acids. V gave up 7 bases and J gave up 2 bases; unmatched junction bases: 4. From germline, CDR1 is MNHNS and CDR2 SASEGT. The CDR3 loop is CASNLDRAYEQYF. The DNA for the CDR3 is TGTGCCAGCAATTTGGACAGGGCCTACGAGCAGTACTTC.

In this sample, this clonotype turned up a few times. This chain links TRBV3-1 with TRBJ1-3, with a tentative D call TRBD1 (5 bases). V dropped 1 base and J dropped 0 bases, with 13 bases sitting between them. The length of the CDR3 is 17 residues. Germline CDR1 reads LGHDT; CDR2 reads YNNKEL (reference sequence). The CDR3: CASSQGRWGFSGNTIYF. DNA of the CDR3: TGTGCCAGCAGCCAAGGCAGATGGGGCTTCTCTGGAAACACCATATATTTT. Full variable domain (outside the CDR3, taken from reference TRBV3-1 and TRBJ1-3): DTAVSQTPKYLVTQMGNDKSIKCEQNLGHDTMYWYKQDSKKFLKIMFSYNNKELIINETVPNRFSPKSPDKAHLNLHINSLELGDSAVYFCASSQGRWGFSGNTIYFGEGSWLTVV.

This chain links TRBV7-3 with TRBJ1-1; D is uncertain. V was pared by 0 bases and J by 0 bases, with 11 bases between. Germline assignment: CDR1 SGHTA and CDR2 FQGTGA. The CDR3 contains 16 residues. This CDR3 is CASSLTSGTMNTEAFF. The CDR3 nucleotides read TGTGCCAGCAGCTTAACGTCGGGCACCATGAACACTGAAGCTTTCTTT. The full variable domain, rest sourced from reference TRBV7-3 and TRBJ1-1, is GAGVSQTPSNKVTEKGKYVELRCDPISGHTALYWYRQSLGQGPEFLIYFQGTGAADDSGLPNDRFFAVRPEGSVSTLKIQRTERGDSAVYLCASSLTSGTMNTEAFFGQGTRLTVV.

This clonotype has more than one count but fewer than ten. The chain carries TRBV11-2 and TRBJ2-1; weak D call: TRBD2 (5 bases). The CDR3 spans 15 residues. Germline CDR1 and CDR2: SGHAT and FQNNGV. Trimming cost V 5 bases and J 8 bases, with 19 bases left between them. The CDR3, as DNA: TGTGCCAGCAGCCTCAGCGGCCCCACCGGGTATGAGCAGTTCTTC. Translated: CASSLSGPTGYEQFF.

The V call is TRBV9, the J call TRBJ2-1, with 8 bases fitting TRBD2. Germline-derived CDR1 and CDR2 are SGDLS and YYNGEE. CDR3 length: 15 amino acids. The junction had 1 base not matched to a gene; V was cut back by 2 bases and J by 0 bases. CDR3 loop: CASSVSGASYNEQFF. For the CDR3, the DNA is TGTGCCAGCAGCGTTAGCGGGGCCTCCTACAATGAGCAGTTCTTC.

The chain employs TRBV6-2 or TRBV6-3 and TRBJ1-5, with no clear D. V lost 6 bases and J lost 3, with 9 bases in between. The CDR3 is 13 amino acids. From germline, CDR1 is MNHEY and CDR2 SVGEGT. The CDR3 nucleotides are TGTGCCAGCAGACTCGACAACAATCAGCCCCAGCATTTT. This sequence encodes CASRLDNNQPQHF.

There are many counts of this clonotype. The rearrangement links TRBV20-1 to TRBJ2-3, with TRBD2 as a possible D gene (5 bases). Trimming pared 3 bases from V and 6 bases from J, leaving 7 bases between. Germline CDR1 DFQATT, CDR2 SNEGSKA (reference sequence). This CDR3 is built from 11 residues. DNA for the CDR3: TGCAGTGCTAGCTCGGGGGATACGCAGTATTTT. Translation gives CSASSGDTQYF.

The chain joins TRBV5-1 to TRBJ2-3, with 9 nucleotides matching TRBD1. The CDR3 is 15 amino acids. V shed 0 bases, J shed 3 bases, and the junction held 2 bases outside the gene matches. Germline assignment: CDR1 SGHRS and CDR2 YFSETQ. CDR3 in DNA: TGCGCCAGCAGCTTGGCTGGACAGGGGACAGATACGCAGTATTTT. Translating it yields CASSLAGQGTDTQYF.

This clonotype has just a few counts. The chain carries TRBV19 and TRBJ2-5; D gene ambiguous. Germline V gene sequence: CDR1 LNHDA, CDR2 SQIVND (reference sequence). This CDR3 comprises 14 residues. Trimming pared 10 bases from V and 1 base from J, leaving 16 bases between. CDR3 residues: CATSRSGPQETQYF. As DNA, the CDR3 is TGTGCCACCAGTCGCTCGGGTCCCCAAGAGACCCAGTACTTC.

This clonotype was observed many times. The chain couples TRBV12-3 or TRBV12-4 to TRBJ1-1; D unclear. The ends were cut back, 7 bases at V and 5 bases at J, with 20 bases in the middle. CDR3 size: 15 residues. In DNA, the CDR3 is TGTGCCAGCACTAAAAGGGCTGACGCAAGGACTGAAGCTTTCTTT. It is translated as CASTKRADARTEAFF.

The chain carries TRBV11-2 and TRBJ2-3, with 7 bases aligning to TRBD2. The germline V gene has CDR1 SGHAT and CDR2 FQNNGV. The CDR3 has 16 residues. Unmatched junction bases numbered 6, after V lost 1 base and J lost 2 bases. The CDR3 region has the DNA TGTGCCAGCAGCTTAGGTGGCGGGAGAGTCACAGATACGCAGTATTTT. It encodes CASSLGGGRVTDTQYF.

This chain uses TRBV25-1 with TRBJ2-5; D tentatively reads TRBD1 or TRBD2 (5 bases each). Germline loops: CDR1 MGHDK, CDR2 SYGVNS. The ends were cut back, 1 base at V and 4 bases at J, with 13 bases in the middle. This CDR3 contains 15 residues. This CDR3 is CASSESLPGTETQYF. CDR3 nucleotides: TGTGCCAGCAGTGAATCTCTCCCGGGGACAGAGACCCAGTACTTC.

This chain links TRBV20-1 with TRBJ2-3; D uncertain. This CDR3 has 14 residues. V shed 3 bases and J shed 6 bases, with 16 bases lying between them. Germline assignment: CDR1 DFQATT and CDR2 SNEGSKA (reference sequence). CDR3 nucleotides: TGCAGTGCTAGGGTGCAGCGACTGATGGATACGCAGTATTTT. Its protein product is CSARVQRLMDTQYF.

The CDR3 sequence is CASSPLGNEQFF. The DNA of the CDR3 is TGTGCCAGCAGCCCTTTAGGAAATGAGCAGTTCTTC. The chain couples TRBV7-9 to TRBJ2-1; D unclear. The V end lost 5 bases, the J end lost 7 bases, and 9 bases lay between the germline ends. The CDR3 has 12 amino acids. Looked up from germline, CDR1 is SEHNR and CDR2 is FQNEAQ (reference sequence).

The J gene is TRBJ2-2, the V gene TRBV20-1, with D tentatively TRBD2 (5 bases). CDR1 DFQATT and CDR2 SNEGSKA come from the germline V gene (reference sequence). This CDR3 has 16 residues. Between the trimmed V and J ends, which lost 1 base and 3 bases, there was a span of 15 bases. CDR3 region: CSARAVLTGDTGELFF. In nucleotides, the CDR3 is TGCAGTGCTAGAGCGGTTCTCACCGGGGACACCGGGGAGCTGTTTTTT.

This clonotype showed up just a few times. The V call is TRBV29-1, the J call TRBJ2-3, with 9 bases lining up with TRBD2. Germline V gene lookup returns CDR1 SQVTM and CDR2 ANQGSEA. With 6 bases clipped from V and 2 bases from J, the junction kept 6 bases outside the gene matches. The CDR3 contains 14 residues. The CDR3 DNA is TGCAGCGTCGCACCGGGACTAGCCACAGATACGCAGTATTTT. It specifies CSVAPGLATDTQYF.

In this sample, this clonotype turned up a few times. The junction differs from germline at one of its ends, possibly a read error. The chain has TRBV4-1 and TRBJ2-7; 7 nucleotides match TRBD1. Per the germline V gene, CDR1 is MGHRA and CDR2 is YSYEKL. The CDR3 has 13 amino acids. DNA for the CDR3: TGCACCAGCAGCCGACAGGGAAGCAACGAGCAGTACTTC. Amino acids: CTSSRQGSNEQYF.

The chain couples TRBV11-2 to TRBJ2-1; TRBD2 matches at 10 bases. With V trimmed by 2 bases and J by 4 bases, 2 bases remained unmatched. The CDR3 sequence is 15 residues long. Germline assignment: CDR1 SGHAT and CDR2 FQNNGV. In nucleotides, the CDR3 is TGTGCCAGCAGCTTAAGGACTAGCGGTTACAATGAGCAGTTCTTC. Residues: CASSLRTSGYNEQFF.

In this sample, this clonotype turned up many times. This chain connects TRBV4-2 to TRBJ1-4; tentatively, D is TRBD1 (6 bases). This CDR3 is 14 amino acids long. V was shortened by 4 bases and J by 1 base, with 7 bases between the two germline ends. Germline loops: CDR1 LGHNA, CDR2 YNFKEQ. CDR3 DNA: TGTGCCAGCAGCCCGGACAGAACTAATGAAAAACTGTTTTTT. Encoded protein: CASSPDRTNEKLFF.

Worth noting for this clonotype: The CDR3 carries no conserved terminal phenylalanine or tryptophan, so it likely arises from a read error. No DNA is shown, since the ends of the CDR3 on it are uncertain; the CDR3 is the one TCRdb lists. This chain uses TRBV2 with TRBJ2-7; TRBD1, the table's D call, lacks a check against the DNA. The CDR3 sequence runs 12 residues, both termini included. Germline CDR1 is SNHLY and CDR2 is FYNNEI. CDR3 loop: CASRVGDRSTSL.

This clonotype was picked up many times. The V gene is TRBV12-5, the J gene TRBJ1-2, with D unresolved. CDR1 is LGHNT, CDR2 FRNRAP, per germline. This CDR3 has 14 amino acids. V gave up 0 bases and J gave up 4 bases, with 9 bases separating them. CDR3 protein: CASGLVAPGYGYTF. The CDR3, as DNA: TGTGCTAGTGGTTTGGTAGCTCCCGGCTATGGCTACACCTTC.

This clonotype showed up many times. J is TRBJ2-3 and V is TRBV7-3, with 7 bases fitting TRBD2. From germline, CDR1 is SGHTA and CDR2 FQGTGA. The CDR3 consists of 14 residues. V shed 2 bases, J shed 1 base, and the junction held 0 bases outside the gene matches. The CDR3 is CASSLLAGTDTQYF. The DNA for the CDR3 is TGTGCCAGCAGCTTACTAGCGGGCACAGATACGCAGTATTTT.

This rearrangement joins TRBV3-1 to TRBJ2-3; TRBD2 matches 9 bases. Germline loops: CDR1 LGHDT, CDR2 YNNKEL (reference sequence). The CDR3 runs 16 residues. Trimming at V came to 4 bases and at J to 5 bases, leaving 10 bases not matched to a gene. CDR3 DNA sequence: TGTGCCAGCAGCCGCCTGGCTAGCGGGGTTAGAGATACGCAGTATTTT. Translation: CASSRLASGVRDTQYF.

This clonotype was observed many times. This chain joins TRBV5-6 and TRBJ1-1; a possible D gene is TRBD1 (6 bases). CDR3 size: 13 residues. Germline V CDR1 and CDR2: SGHDT, YYEEEE. V lost 5 bases and J 11 bases, leaving 19 bases between the germline ends. For the CDR3, the DNA is TGTGCCAGCAGGAAGGACAGCGTACTGGACGCTTTCTTT. Its protein product is CASRKDSVLDAFF.

This clonotype was observed a handful of times. The chain employs TRBV18 and TRBJ2-5, with D maybe TRBD2 (5 bases). Per the germline V gene, CDR1 is KGHSH and CDR2 is LQKENI. This CDR3 is 13 amino acids long. V was clipped by 1 base and J by 3 bases, with 6 bases between them. This CDR3 is CASSPLGEETQYF. The CDR3 DNA sequence: TGTGCCAGCTCACCACTCGGGGAAGAGACCCAGTACTTC.

This chain connects TRBV12-3 or TRBV12-4 to TRBJ1-1; D gene ambiguous. The CDR3 consists of 14 residues. The V and J ends lost 6 bases and 0 bases respectively, with 11 bases between them. The CDR3 loop reads CASRTVIMNTEAFF. CDR3 sequence (DNA): TGTGCCAGCAGAACAGTGATTATGAACACTGAAGCTTTCTTT.

This chain uses TRBV6-1 with TRBJ2-7, with D perhaps given as TRBD1 or TRBD2 (5 bases each). Trimming shortened V by 2 bases and J by 3 bases, and 14 bases separated the two germline ends. Germline values: CDR1 MNHNS, CDR2 SASEGT. This CDR3 is 15 amino acids long. The CDR3 nucleotides read TGTGCCAGCAGTGAATATGAGGGACCGAACTACGAGCAGTACTTC. It codes for CASSEYEGPNYEQYF.

This clonotype has a count of ten or more. This CDR3 is CATSDQGANNQPQHF. For the CDR3, the DNA is TGTGCCACCAGTGATCAGGGGGCGAACAATCAGCCCCAGCATTTT. The chain has TRBV24-1 and TRBJ1-5; 8 nucleotides match TRBD1. Looked up from germline, CDR1 is KGHDR and CDR2 is SFDVKD. This CDR3 region has 15 residues. The V segment lost 3 bases and the J segment 3 bases; nucleotides outside the gene matches: 3.